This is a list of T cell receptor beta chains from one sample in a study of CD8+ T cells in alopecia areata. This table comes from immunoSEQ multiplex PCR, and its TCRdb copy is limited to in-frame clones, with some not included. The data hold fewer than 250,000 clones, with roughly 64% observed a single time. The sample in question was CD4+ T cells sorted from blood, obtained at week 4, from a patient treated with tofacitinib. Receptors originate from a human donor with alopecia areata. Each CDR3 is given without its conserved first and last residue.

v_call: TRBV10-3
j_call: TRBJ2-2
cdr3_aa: AISAEGLDGELF

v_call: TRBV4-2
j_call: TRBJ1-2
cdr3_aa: ASGTGTLTYGYT

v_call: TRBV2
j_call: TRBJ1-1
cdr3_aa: ASRGGQGWTEAF

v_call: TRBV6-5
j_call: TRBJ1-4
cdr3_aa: ASSSRIQATNEKLF

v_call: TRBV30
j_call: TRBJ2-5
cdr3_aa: AWSGGEGETQY

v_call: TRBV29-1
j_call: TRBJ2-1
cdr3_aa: SVNTGRVGNEQF

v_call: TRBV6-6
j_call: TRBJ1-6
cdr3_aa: ASSSSTYSPLH

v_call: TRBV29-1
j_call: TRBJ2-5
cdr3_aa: SVQAGTGQETQY

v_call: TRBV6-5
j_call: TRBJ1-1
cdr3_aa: ATQTPSHTEAF

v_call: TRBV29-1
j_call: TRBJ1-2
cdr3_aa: SVREGYT

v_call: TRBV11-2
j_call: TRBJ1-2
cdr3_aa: ASSLDRGYGYT

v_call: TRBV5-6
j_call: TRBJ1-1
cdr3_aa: ASSRQGGTEAF